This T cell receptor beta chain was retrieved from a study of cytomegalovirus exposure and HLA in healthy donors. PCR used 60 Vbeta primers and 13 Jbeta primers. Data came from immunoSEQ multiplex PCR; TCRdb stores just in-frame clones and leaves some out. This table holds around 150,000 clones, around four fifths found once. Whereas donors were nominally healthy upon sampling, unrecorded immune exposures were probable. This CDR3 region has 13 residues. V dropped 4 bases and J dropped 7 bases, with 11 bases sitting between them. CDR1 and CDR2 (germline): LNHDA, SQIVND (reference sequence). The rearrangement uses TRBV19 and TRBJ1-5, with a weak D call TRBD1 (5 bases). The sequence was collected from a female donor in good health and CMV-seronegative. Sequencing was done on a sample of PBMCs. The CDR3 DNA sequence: TGTGCCAGTAGTAGGCAGGGCAGGCAGCCCCAGCATTTT. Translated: CASSRQGRQPQHF.